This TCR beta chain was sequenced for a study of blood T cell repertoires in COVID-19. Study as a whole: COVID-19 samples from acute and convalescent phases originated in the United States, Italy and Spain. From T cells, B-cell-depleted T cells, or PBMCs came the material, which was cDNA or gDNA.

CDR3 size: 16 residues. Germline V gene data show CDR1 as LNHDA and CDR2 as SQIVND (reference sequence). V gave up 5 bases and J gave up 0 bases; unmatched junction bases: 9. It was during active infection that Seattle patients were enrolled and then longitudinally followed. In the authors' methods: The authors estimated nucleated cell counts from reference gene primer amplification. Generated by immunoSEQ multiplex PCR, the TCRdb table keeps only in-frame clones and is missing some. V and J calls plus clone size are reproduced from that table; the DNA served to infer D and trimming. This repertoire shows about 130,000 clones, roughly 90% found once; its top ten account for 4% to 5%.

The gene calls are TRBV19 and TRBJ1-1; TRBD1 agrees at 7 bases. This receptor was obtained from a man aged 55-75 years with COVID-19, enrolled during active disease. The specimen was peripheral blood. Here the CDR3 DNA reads TGTGCCAGTAGTTTCCGGGACAGTGGCATGAACACTGAAGCTTTCTTT. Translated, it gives CASSFRDSGMNTEAFF.